A single sample is the source of the 30 T cell receptor beta chains below, sequenced in a study of immune heterogeneity within non-small cell lung tumors. Bulk tumor genomic DNA (roughly 630 ng per sample) served as template. Surgery yielded several widely spaced biopsies per primary tumor. Curative surgery was undertaken by patients, who had untreated, newly diagnosed non-small cell lung cancer. The authors amplified TCR beta CDR3 by multiplex PCR with 32 V and 13 J primers. TCRdb reprocessed the multiplex PCR reads via MiXCR and lists one record per CDR3 protein. Counted here are 30,000 to 40,000 distinct CDR3 sequences, 28% occurring once; the ten biggest clones make up under 5%. Sequenced: lung tumor tissue. The receptors were sampled from a man aged 40-50 years with non-small cell lung cancer.

This clonotype was counted at least ten times. The chain recombines TRBV5-1 with TRBJ2-7, with D maybe TRBD2 (7 bases). Trimming left V 4 bases short and J 0 bases short, with 14 bases between. Germline-derived CDR1 and CDR2 are SGHRS and YFSETQ. The CDR3 sequence is 15 residues long. The CDR3 bases are TGCGCCAGCAGCGCGGGGGCCCCGGGCTCCTACGAGCAGTACTTC. Translation gives CASSAGAPGSYEQYF.

Details on this clonotype: A clone one base away is much larger, so this may be a read error. The rearrangement uses TRBV28 and TRBJ1-2; D is unresolved. CDR1 is MDHEN, CDR2 SYDVKM, per germline. V lost 6 bases to trimming and J lost 8 bases, with 10 bases between them. The CDR3 has 11 amino acids. The CDR3 loop is CASRTILGYTF. The CDR3 DNA sequence: TGTGCCAGCAGGACCATTTTGGGCTACACCTTC.

This clonotype ranks as medium-sized. The J gene is TRBJ1-3, the V gene TRBV3-1; tentative D call: TRBD1 (5 bases). Trimming cost V 3 bases and J 0 bases, with 21 bases left between them. CDR1 is LGHDT, CDR2 YNNKEL, per germline (reference sequence). The CDR3 length is 19 residues. The CDR3 is CASSQKTAITISSGNTIYF. CDR3 in DNA: TGTGCCAGCAGCCAGAAGACAGCCATCACGATTTCCTCTGGAAACACCATATATTTT.

This clonotype appeared a single time. It may be a read error: a sequence one base away is much more abundant. CDR3 sequence: CASTYSAPGQAADEQYF. CDR3 nucleotide sequence: TGTGCCAGCACTTACTCGGCCCCGGGTCAGGCCGCCGACGAGCAGTACTTC. The chain carries TRBV6-5 and TRBJ2-7; D gene uncertain. The CDR3 spans 17 residues. The germline V gene has CDR1 MNHEY and CDR2 SVGAGI.

This clonotype was detected many times. This chain connects TRBV19 to TRBJ1-3; D ambiguous. V was trimmed by 7 bases and J by 0 bases, leaving 7 bases between them. This CDR3 region has 13 residues. In germline, CDR1 is LNHDA, CDR2 SQIVND (reference sequence). CDR3 in DNA: TGTGCCAGTAAGGACTCCTCTGGAAACACCATATATTTT. Translating gives CASKDSSGNTIYF.

In this sample, this clonotype turned up a few times. One end of the junction is discordant with germline, which a read error may explain. The rearrangement joins TRBV5-6 to TRBJ2-3; 7 bases are a match to TRBD1. Germline CDR1 is SGHDT and CDR2 is YYEEEE. The CDR3 loop spans 13 amino acids. The CDR3 spells CASSLGPGQSIPF. The DNA for the CDR3 is TGTGCCAGCAGCTTGGGTCCGGGACAGTCGATCCCATTC.

This clonotype was detected many times. This chain joins TRBV20-1 and TRBJ1-2; D might be TRBD1 (6 bases). The CDR3 covers 11 residues. Trimming shortened V by 8 bases and J by 5 bases, and 12 bases separated the two germline ends. Germline CDR1 is DFQATT and CDR2 is SNEGSKA (reference sequence). The CDR3 nucleotides read TGCAGTTCCTGGGGGCCGTATGGCTACACCTTC. It yields the protein CSSWGPYGYTF.

As for this clonotype: With a much larger clone just one base away, this may be a read error. This chain uses TRBV7-3 with TRBJ1-6, with 12 bases that match TRBD1. The CDR3 runs 15 residues. The germline V gene encodes CDR1 SGHTA and CDR2 FQGTGA. The CDR3 region is CASSLKGTGGSPHHF. The CDR3 coding sequence is TGTGCCAGCAGCTTAAAGGGGACAGGGGGCTCACCCCACCACTTT.

This clonotype was recorded many times. The chain has TRBV11-3 and TRBJ2-3, with D possibly TRBD2 on 8 matching bases. CDR3 length: 16 residues. CDR1 and CDR2 from the germline V gene are SGHNT and YENEEA. V dropped 5 bases and J dropped 4 bases, with 19 bases sitting between them. The CDR3 loop reads CASSRRGGGRSDTQYF. CDR3 sequence (DNA): TGTGCCAGCAGCCGCCGAGGGGGCGGGAGGTCAGATACGCAGTATTTT.

This clonotype was seen many times. This chain uses TRBV7-3 with TRBJ2-3, with a possible D match to TRBD2 (6 bases). With 2 bases removed from V and 2 bases from J, the gap between germline ends came to 11 bases. CDR1 is SGHTA and CDR2 is FQGTGA in the germline V gene. The CDR3 is 15 amino acids. The CDR3 sequence is CASSLRVAVTDTQYF. CDR3 sequence (DNA): TGTGCCAGCAGCTTACGTGTAGCGGTCACAGATACGCAGTATTTT.

Many counts were recorded for this clonotype. The gene calls are TRBV27 and TRBJ2-7, with 7 bases lining up with TRBD1. The trim removed 4 bases at V and 4 bases at J, leaving 10 bases unmatched. Germline CDR1 and CDR2: MNHEY and SMNVEV (reference sequence). The CDR3 runs to 15 residues. CDR3 region: CASSSSTTGWYEQYF. The CDR3 DNA is TGTGCCAGCAGTTCGTCTACGACAGGGTGGTACGAGCAGTACTTC.

The rearrangement joins TRBV19 to TRBJ1-1, with TRBD1 matching 8 bases. V shed 6 bases, J shed 4 bases, and the junction held 10 bases outside the gene matches. Germline V lookup: CDR1 LNHDA, CDR2 SQIVND (reference sequence). CDR3 length equals 15 residues. This CDR3 is CASSIAATGVTEAFF. The CDR3 nucleotides read TGTGCCAGTAGCATTGCTGCGACAGGGGTCACTGAAGCTTTCTTT.

This chain links TRBV30 with TRBJ2-3, with a tentative D call TRBD1 (6 bases). The CDR3 runs 18 residues. The V gene lost 4 bases and the J gene lost 3 bases, with 26 bases spanning the gap. In germline, CDR1 is GTSNPN, CDR2 SVGIG (reference sequence). The CDR3 DNA reads as TGTGCCTGGAATTCCCCCAGGGTCGTACTAGGGGGTACAGATACGCAGTATTTT. It translates to CAWNSPRVVLGGTDTQYF.

The gene calls are TRBV24-1 and TRBJ2-1, with 13 nucleotides matching TRBD2. The CDR3 consists of 20 residues. The V gene end was trimmed by 3 bases and the J gene end by 0 bases; junction bases not matched to a gene: 10. Germline V gives CDR1 KGHDR, CDR2 SFDVKD. CDR3: CATSDPAGTSGTGSYNEQFF. In DNA, the CDR3 is TGTGCCACCAGTGATCCCGCCGGGACTAGCGGGACGGGCTCCTACAATGAGCAGTTCTTC.

The rearrangement joins TRBV14 to TRBJ1-3; D perhaps matches TRBD1 (6 bases). There are 14 residues in the CDR3. V was clipped by 3 bases and J by 4 bases, with 10 bases between them. From germline, CDR1 is SGHDN and CDR2 FVKESK. The DNA for the CDR3 is TGTGCCAGCAGCCACCGGGACATGGGAAACACCATATATTTT. Translated, it gives CASSHRDMGNTIYF.

The DNA for the CDR3 is TGTGCCAGCAGCTTTGGGTCCCCCCTCGGGCTCCACAATGAGCAGTTCTTC. Translation: CASSFGSPLGLHNEQFF. This rearrangement joins TRBV7-9 to TRBJ2-1, with no clear D. Germline-derived CDR1 and CDR2 are SEHNR and FQNEAQ (reference sequence). V was cut by 3 bases and J by 5 bases, with 20 bases left in between. The CDR3 covers 17 residues.

Note on this clonotype: A read error may account for a junction end that differs from germline. The rearrangement joins TRBV2 to TRBJ2-7; TRBD2 is a possible D gene (5 bases). The CDR3 has 13 residues. From germline, CDR1 is SNHLY and CDR2 FYNNEI. The CDR3 sequence: CASSDGSSYERYF. CDR3 in DNA: TGTGCCAGCAGTGATGGGAGTTCCTACGAGCGGTACTTC.

There are a few counts of this clonotype. The junction does not match germline at one end; this may be a read error. The chain recombines TRBV4-1 with TRBJ2-1, with 7 bases fitting TRBD2. Germline CDR1 reads MGHRA; CDR2 reads YSYEKL. There are 14 residues in the CDR3. CDR3 region: CASGQEGGADEQFF. In DNA form, the CDR3 reads TGCGCCAGCGGCCAAGAGGGAGGGGCCGATGAGCAGTTCTTC.

This clonotype appeared many times. The chain is built from TRBV7-3 and TRBJ1-1, with 7 bases matching TRBD1. V trimming: 4 bases; J trimming: 7 bases; junction bases outside the gene matches: 6. CDR1 and CDR2 from the germline V gene are SGHTA and FQGTGA. This CDR3 comprises 13 residues. The CDR3: CASSWDSDHEAFF. In DNA form, the CDR3 reads TGTGCCAGCAGCTGGGACAGCGATCATGAAGCTTTCTTT.

Remarks on this clonotype: This may stem from a read error, because a much larger clone lies one nucleotide away. The chain has TRBV27 and TRBJ1-6; 8 positions agree with TRBD1. CDR1 is MNHEY and CDR2 is SMNVEV in the germline V gene (reference sequence). The ends lost 3 bases at V and 9 bases at J; junction bases unmatched: 7. The CDR3 extends over 15 amino acids. CDR3: CASSLSYRGVSPLHF. For the CDR3, the DNA is TGTGCCAGCAGTTTGTCGTACAGGGGGGTTTCACCCCTCCACTTT.

In this sample, this clonotype turned up many times. V is TRBV3-1 and J is TRBJ2-2, with 11 bases matching TRBD1. Germline trimming cut 1 base from V and 5 bases from J; bases unmatched to any gene: 3. The CDR3 has 16 amino acids. Germline CDR1 reads LGHDT; CDR2 reads YNNKEL (reference sequence). CDR3 in amino acids: CASSQGTGGRTGELFF. CDR3 DNA sequence: TGTGCCAGCAGCCAAGGGACAGGGGGCCGTACCGGGGAGCTGTTTTTT.

Remarks on this clonotype: A single base separates this from a much larger clone, so it may be a read error. This chain connects TRBV7-8 to TRBJ2-5, with D uncertain. Germline V gene sequence: CDR1 SGHVS, CDR2 FQNEAQ. The CDR3 runs 11 residues. The CDR3 spells CAISSEETQYF. The CDR3 nucleotides are TGTGCCATCAGCTCCGAAGAGACCCAGTACTTC.

The chain carries TRBV20-1 and TRBJ2-5, with TRBD2 as a possible D gene (5 bases). The CDR3 extends over 16 amino acids. Germline V gene sequence: CDR1 DFQATT, CDR2 SNEGSKA (reference sequence). Trimming removed 0 bases from V and 6 bases from J, with 20 bases in between. CDR3 in amino acids: CSARDGSGLGWKTQYF. CDR3 nucleotide sequence: TGCAGTGCTAGAGATGGGTCGGGATTGGGTTGGAAGACCCAGTACTTC.

In its sample, this clonotype was seen many times. The J gene is TRBJ2-7, the V gene TRBV4-2, with 12 bases fitting TRBD2. J was trimmed by 2 bases and V by 1 base; bases with no gene match: 3. CDR1 LGHNA and CDR2 YNFKEQ come from the germline V gene. This CDR3 comprises 16 residues. The CDR3 nucleotides read TGTGCCAGCAGCCAAGGGACTAGCGGGGAAACCTACGAGCAGTACTTC. Its translation is CASSQGTSGETYEQYF.

Comments on this clonotype: A read error may be the cause here, since a much bigger clone is one base away. The DNA for the CDR3 is TGCGCCAGCACCTTGGGAGTGGCAGGGACTGAAGCTTTCTTT. Translating gives CASTLGVAGTEAFF. The gene calls are TRBV5-1 and TRBJ1-1; a possible D gene is TRBD1 (5 bases). Germline values: CDR1 SGHRS, CDR2 YFSETQ. The CDR3 has 14 amino acids. The full variable domain, in which reference TRBV5-1 and TRBJ1-1 provide the parts outside the CDR3, is KAGVTQTPRYLIKTRGQQVTLSCSPISGHRSVSWYQQTPGQGLQFLFEYFSETQRNKGNFPGRFSGRQFSNSRSEMNVSTLELGDSALYLCASTLGVAGTEAFFGQGTRLTVV.

The CDR3 sequence is CASNPIGGEAYNEQFF. CDR3 nucleotide sequence: TGTGCCAGCAATCCTATAGGGGGGGAAGCCTACAATGAGCAGTTCTTC. The chain is built from TRBV6-1 and TRBJ2-1; TRBD2 might be the D (7 bases). This CDR3 region has 16 residues. Per germline, CDR1 MNHNS and CDR2 SASEGT. V gave up 7 bases and J gave up 2 bases, with 18 bases separating them.

With regard to this clonotype: It may be a read error: a sequence one base away is much more abundant. The rearrangement joins TRBV12-3 or TRBV12-4 to TRBJ1-5; 11 nucleotides align to TRBD1. The CDR3 has 13 amino acids. In DNA form, the CDR3 reads TGTGTCAGCAGGGGGACAGGGGGTCAGCCCCAGCATTTT. Encoded protein: CVSRGTGGQPQHF.

In its sample, this clonotype was seen a few times. The gene calls are TRBV20-1 and TRBJ1-1; no definite D call. Trimming pared 5 bases from V and 1 base from J, leaving 14 bases between. The CDR3 is 14 residues long. From germline, CDR1 is DFQATT and CDR2 SNEGSKA (reference sequence). The DNA for the CDR3 is TGCAGTGCTGTTGGGAGAGTTCGGAACACTGAAGCTTTCTTT. Encoded protein: CSAVGRVRNTEAFF.

The sample holds many counts of this clonotype. This CDR3 is CSAATGTVYGYTF. The CDR3 bases are TGCAGTGCTGCAACCGGGACAGTGTATGGCTACACCTTC. This rearrangement joins TRBV20-1 to TRBJ1-2, with 7 bases aligning to TRBD1. Germline values: CDR1 DFQATT, CDR2 SNEGSKA (reference sequence). V shed 5 bases and J 5 bases; nucleotides not matched to a gene: 8. CDR3 length equals 13 residues.

J is TRBJ2-2 and V is TRBV29-1, with 11 positions matching TRBD2. Trimming took 7 bases from V and 4 from J; bases not matched to a gene: 5. Germline CDR1 is SQVTM and CDR2 is ANQGSEA. The length of the CDR3 is 14 residues. The CDR3 nucleotides read TGCAGCGCAAAACTAGCGGGAGCCACCGGGGAGCTGTTTTTT. Translation gives CSAKLAGATGELFF.